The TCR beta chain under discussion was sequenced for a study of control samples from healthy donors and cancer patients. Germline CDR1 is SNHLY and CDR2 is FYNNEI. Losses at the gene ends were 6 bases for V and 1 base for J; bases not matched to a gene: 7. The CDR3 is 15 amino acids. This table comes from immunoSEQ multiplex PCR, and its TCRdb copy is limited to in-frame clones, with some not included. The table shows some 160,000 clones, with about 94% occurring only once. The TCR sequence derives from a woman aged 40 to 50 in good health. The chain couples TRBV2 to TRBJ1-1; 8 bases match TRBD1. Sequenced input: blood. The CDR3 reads CASSLEGQANTEAFF. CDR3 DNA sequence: TGTGCCAGCAGCCTAGAGGGACAGGCGAACACTGAAGCTTTCTTT.